This T cell receptor beta chain was captured in a study of identical twins. With regard to this clonotype: Mismatch with germline at one junction end may stem from a read error.

Via MiXCR, TCRdb re-called the 5' RACE reads, giving one row per CDR3 protein. The profile shows approximately 700,000 distinct CDR3 sequences, 15% to 20% of them singletons. These records were also assigned to another study, of T cells expressing NK-cell markers.

This TCR was recovered from a woman aged 18-29 years in good health. The sample taken for sequencing was PBMCs.

The CDR3 here is CASSLAPGGTGELFF. The CDR3 DNA reads as TGTGCTAGCAGCTTAGCACCGGGGGGCACCGGGGAGCTGTTTTTT. This sequence joins TRBV7-7 and TRBJ2-2, with TRBD2 matching 7 bases. Germline V lookup: CDR1 SSHAT, CDR2 FNYEAQ (reference sequence). This CDR3 region has 15 residues. Full variable domain (missing parts from reference TRBV7-7 and TRBJ2-2): GAGVSQSPRYKVTKRGQDVTLRCDPISSHATLYWYQQALGQGPEFLTYFNYEAQPDKSGLPSDRFSAERPEGSISTLTIQRTEQRDSAMYRCASSLAPGGTGELFFGEGSRLTVL.